The present T cell receptor (beta chain) was sequenced within a study of blood T cells in healthy people across ages. Study-wide points: PBMC samples, being unsorted, prevented any conclusive comparison of naive and antigen-experienced cells.

In regard to this clonotype: Its antigen is not identified. Sequence at one end of the junction differs from germline and may be a read error.

Germline V gene lookup returns CDR1 LNHNV and CDR2 YYDKDF (reference sequence). The CDR3 runs 17 residues. A second PCR, run for about 6 to 11 cycles, used a sample-barcoded 5' primer plus a J-beta primer mix. One entry per CDR3 protein, called by TCRdb with MiXCR from the 5' RACE reads. The sample has 1,500,000 or so distinct CDR3 sequences, approximately 39% seen once; the top ten hold just over 4%. The sequence came from a woman aged 18-29 years in good health. The sequenced sample was blood. The chain is built from TRBV15 and TRBJ2-7, with TRBD1 identical over 9 bases. Matching the DNA end better, TRBJ2-5 makes the J call doubtful. The CDR3 spells CATSSKWTGDVQGTQYF. The DNA of the CDR3 is TGTGCCACCAGCTCGAAATGGACAGGGGATGTCCAAGGGACCCAGTACTTC.